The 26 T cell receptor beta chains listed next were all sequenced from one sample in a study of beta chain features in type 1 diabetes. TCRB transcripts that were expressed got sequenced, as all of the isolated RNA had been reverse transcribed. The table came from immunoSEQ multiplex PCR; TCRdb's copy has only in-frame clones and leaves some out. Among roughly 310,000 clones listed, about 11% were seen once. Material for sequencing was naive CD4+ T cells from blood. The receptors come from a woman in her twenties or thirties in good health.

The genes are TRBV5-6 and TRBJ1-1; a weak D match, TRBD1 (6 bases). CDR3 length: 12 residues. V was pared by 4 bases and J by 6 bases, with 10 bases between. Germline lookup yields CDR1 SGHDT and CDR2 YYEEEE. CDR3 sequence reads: CASSLNRAEAFF. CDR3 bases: TGTGCCAGCAGCCTTAACAGGGCTGAAGCTTTCTTT. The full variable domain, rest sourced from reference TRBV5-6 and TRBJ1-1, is DAGVTQSPTHLIKTRGQQVTLRCSPKSGHDTVSWYQQALGQGPQFIFQYYEEEERQRGNFPDRFSGHQFPNYSSELNVNALLLGDSALYLCASSLNRAEAFFGQGTRLTVV.

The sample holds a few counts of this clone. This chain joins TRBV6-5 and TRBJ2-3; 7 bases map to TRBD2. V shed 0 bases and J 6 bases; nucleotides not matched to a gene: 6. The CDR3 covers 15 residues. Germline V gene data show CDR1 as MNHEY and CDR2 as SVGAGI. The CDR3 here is CASSYSYRGDDTQYF. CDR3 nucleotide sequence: TGTGCCAGCAGTTACTCGTACCGGGGGGACGATACGCAGTATTTT.

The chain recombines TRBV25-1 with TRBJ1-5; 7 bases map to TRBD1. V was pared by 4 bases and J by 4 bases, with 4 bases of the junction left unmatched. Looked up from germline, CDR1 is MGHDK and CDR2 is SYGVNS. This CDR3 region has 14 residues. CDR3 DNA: TGTGCCAGCAGTGGACTGACAGGGAATCAGCCCCAGCATTTT. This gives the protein CASSGLTGNQPQHF.

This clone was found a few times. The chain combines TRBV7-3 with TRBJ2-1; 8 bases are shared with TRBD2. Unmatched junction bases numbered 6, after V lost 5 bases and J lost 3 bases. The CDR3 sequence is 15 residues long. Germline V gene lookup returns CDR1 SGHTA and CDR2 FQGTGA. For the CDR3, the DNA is TGTGCCAGCAGCCCGAGCGGGAGTTTCTACAATGAGCAGTTCTTC. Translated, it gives CASSPSGSFYNEQFF.

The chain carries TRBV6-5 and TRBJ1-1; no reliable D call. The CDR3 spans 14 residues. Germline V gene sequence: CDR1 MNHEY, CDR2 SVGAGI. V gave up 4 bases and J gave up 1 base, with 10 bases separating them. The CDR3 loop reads CASSFLQRNTEAFF. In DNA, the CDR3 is TGTGCCAGCAGTTTCCTACAGAGGAACACTGAAGCTTTCTTT.

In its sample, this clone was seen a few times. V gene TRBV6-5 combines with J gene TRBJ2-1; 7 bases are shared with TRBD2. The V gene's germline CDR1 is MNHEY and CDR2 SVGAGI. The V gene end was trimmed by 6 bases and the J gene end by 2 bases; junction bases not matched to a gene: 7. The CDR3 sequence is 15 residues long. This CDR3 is CASSPGGVPYNEQFF. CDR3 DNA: TGTGCCAGCAGCCCGGGGGGAGTCCCCTACAATGAGCAGTTCTTC.

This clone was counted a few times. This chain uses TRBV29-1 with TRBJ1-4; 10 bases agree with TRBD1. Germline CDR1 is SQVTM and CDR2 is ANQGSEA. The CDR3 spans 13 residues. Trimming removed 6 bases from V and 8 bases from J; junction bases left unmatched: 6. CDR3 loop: CSVADRGYEKLFF. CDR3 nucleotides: TGCAGCGTGGCGGACAGGGGGTACGAAAAACTGTTTTTT.

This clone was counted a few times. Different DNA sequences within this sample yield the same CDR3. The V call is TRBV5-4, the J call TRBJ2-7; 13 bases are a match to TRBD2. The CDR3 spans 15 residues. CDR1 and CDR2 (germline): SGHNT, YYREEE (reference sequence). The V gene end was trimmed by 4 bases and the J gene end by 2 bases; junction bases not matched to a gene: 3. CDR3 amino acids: CASSPGTSGTYEQYF. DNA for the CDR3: TGTGCCAGCAGCCCAGGGACTAGCGGGACCTACGAGCAGTACTTC.

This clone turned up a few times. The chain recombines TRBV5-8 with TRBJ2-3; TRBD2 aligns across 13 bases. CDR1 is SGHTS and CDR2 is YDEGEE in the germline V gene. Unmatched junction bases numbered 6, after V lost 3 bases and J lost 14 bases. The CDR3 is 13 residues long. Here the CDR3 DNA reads TGTGCCAGCAGCTACGGACTAGCGGGAGAACGGTATTTT. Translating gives CASSYGLAGERYF.

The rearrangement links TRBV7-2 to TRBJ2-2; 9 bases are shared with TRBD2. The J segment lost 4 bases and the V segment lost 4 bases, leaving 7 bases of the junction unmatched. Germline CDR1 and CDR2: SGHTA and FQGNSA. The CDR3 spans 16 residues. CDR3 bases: TGTGCCAGCAGCTCGGGACTAGCTCTAACCACCGGGGAGCTGTTTTTT. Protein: CASSSGLALTTGELFF.

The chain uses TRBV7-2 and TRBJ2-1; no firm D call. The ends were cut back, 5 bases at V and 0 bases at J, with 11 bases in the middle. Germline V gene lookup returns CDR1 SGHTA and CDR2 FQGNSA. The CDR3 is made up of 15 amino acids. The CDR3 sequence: CASSPHVSSYNEQFF. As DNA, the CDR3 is TGTGCCAGCAGCCCCCACGTGAGCTCCTACAATGAGCAGTTCTTC.

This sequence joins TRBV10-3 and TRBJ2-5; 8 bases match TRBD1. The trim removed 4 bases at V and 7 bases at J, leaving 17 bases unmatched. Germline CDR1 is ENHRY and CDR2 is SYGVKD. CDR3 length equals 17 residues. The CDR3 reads CAISGAGGTDHKGTQYF. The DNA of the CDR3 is TGTGCCATCAGTGGGGCAGGGGGCACCGACCACAAGGGGACCCAGTACTTC.

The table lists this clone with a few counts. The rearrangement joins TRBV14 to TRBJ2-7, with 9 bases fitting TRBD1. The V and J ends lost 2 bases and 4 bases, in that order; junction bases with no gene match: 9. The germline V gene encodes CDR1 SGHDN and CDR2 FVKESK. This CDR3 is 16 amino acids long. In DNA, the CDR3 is TGTGCCAGCAGCCAACCCACCGGGACAGGGACTTACGAGCAGTACTTC. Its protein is CASSQPTGTGTYEQYF. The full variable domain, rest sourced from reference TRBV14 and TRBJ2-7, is EAGVTQFPSHSVIEKGQTVTLRCDPISGHDNLYWYRRVMGKEIKFLLHFVKESKQDESGMPNNRFLAERTGGTYSTLKVQPAELEDSGVYFCASSQPTGTGTYEQYFGPGTRLTVT.

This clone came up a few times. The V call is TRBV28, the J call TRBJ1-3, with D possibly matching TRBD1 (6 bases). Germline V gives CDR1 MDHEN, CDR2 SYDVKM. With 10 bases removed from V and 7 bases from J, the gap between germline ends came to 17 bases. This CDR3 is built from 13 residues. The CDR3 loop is CATRGGHRNTIYF. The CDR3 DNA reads TGTGCCACCCGGGGGGGCCATAGGAACACCATATATTTT.

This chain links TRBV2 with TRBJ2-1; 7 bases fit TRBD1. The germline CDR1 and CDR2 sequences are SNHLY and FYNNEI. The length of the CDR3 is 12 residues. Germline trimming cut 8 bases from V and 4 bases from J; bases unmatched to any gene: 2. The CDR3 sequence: CASGTEYNEQFF. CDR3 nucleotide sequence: TGTGCCAGCGGGACAGAATACAATGAGCAGTTCTTC.

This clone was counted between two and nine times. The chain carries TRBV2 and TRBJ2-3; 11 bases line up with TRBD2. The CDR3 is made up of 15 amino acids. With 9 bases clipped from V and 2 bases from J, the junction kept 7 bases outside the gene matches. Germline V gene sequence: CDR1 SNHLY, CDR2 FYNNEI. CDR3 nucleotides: TGTGCCAGAAAGGGACTAGCGGAAGTCACAGATACGCAGTATTTT. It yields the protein CARKGLAEVTDTQYF.

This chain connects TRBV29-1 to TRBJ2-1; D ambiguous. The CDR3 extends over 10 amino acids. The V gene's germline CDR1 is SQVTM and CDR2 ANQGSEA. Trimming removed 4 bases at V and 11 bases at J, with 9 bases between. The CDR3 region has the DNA TGCAGCGTTGGGGTACTACAGCAGTTCTTC. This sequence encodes CSVGVLQQFF.

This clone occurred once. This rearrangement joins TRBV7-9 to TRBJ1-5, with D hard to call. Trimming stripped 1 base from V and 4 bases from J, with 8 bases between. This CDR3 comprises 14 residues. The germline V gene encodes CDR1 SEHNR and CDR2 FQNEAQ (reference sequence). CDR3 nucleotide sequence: TGTGCCAGCAGCTTAGAGCCGGGTAATCAGCCCCAGCATTTT. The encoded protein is CASSLEPGNQPQHF.

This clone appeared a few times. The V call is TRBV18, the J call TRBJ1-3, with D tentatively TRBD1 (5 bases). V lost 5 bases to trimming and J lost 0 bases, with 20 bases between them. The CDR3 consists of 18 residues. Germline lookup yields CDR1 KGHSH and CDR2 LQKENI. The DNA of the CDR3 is TGTGCCAGCTCAGCACAGGCATCACGGACTACCTCTGGAAACACCATATATTTT. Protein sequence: CASSAQASRTTSGNTIYF.

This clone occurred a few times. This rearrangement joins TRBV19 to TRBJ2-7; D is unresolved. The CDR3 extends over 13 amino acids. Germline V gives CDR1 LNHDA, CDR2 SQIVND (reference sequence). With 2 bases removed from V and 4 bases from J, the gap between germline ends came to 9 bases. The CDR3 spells CASSIQATYEQYF. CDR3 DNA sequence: TGTGCCAGTAGTATACAGGCAACTTACGAGCAGTACTTC.

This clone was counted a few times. The CDR3 is CASSLTGQDGYGYTF. CDR3 DNA: TGCGCCAGCAGCCTGACTGGACAGGACGGCTATGGCTACACCTTC. The chain couples TRBV5-1 to TRBJ1-2; 7 nucleotides align to TRBD1. Trimming at V came to 4 bases and at J to 4 bases, leaving 10 bases not matched to a gene. Looked up from germline, CDR1 is SGHRS and CDR2 is YFSETQ. The length of the CDR3 is 15 residues.

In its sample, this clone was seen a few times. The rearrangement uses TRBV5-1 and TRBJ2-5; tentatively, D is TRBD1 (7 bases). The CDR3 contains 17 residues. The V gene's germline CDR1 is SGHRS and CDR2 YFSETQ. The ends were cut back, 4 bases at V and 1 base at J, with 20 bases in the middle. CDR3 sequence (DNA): TGCGCCAGCAGCAGCCTAGCAGGGGGGAGCGGCCAAGAGACCCAGTACTTC. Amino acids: CASSSLAGGSGQETQYF. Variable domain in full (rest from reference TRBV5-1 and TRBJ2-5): KAGVTQTPRYLIKTRGQQVTLSCSPISGHRSVSWYQQTPGQGLQFLFEYFSETQRNKGNFPGRFSGRQFSNSRSEMNVSTLELGDSALYLCASSSLAGGSGQETQYFGPGTRLLVL.

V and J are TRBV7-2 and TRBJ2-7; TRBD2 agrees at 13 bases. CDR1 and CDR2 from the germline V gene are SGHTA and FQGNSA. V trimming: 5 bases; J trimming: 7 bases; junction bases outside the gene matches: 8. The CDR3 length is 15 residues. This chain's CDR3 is CASSPWTSGSREQYF. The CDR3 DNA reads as TGTGCCAGCAGCCCATGGACTAGCGGGAGTAGGGAGCAGTACTTC.

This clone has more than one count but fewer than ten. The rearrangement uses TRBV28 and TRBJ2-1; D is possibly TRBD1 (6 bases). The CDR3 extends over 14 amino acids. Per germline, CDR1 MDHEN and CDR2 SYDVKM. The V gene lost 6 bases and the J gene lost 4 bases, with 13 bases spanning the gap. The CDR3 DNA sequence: TGTGCCAGCAGCCGGGACAAGATTTACAATGAGCAGTTCTTC. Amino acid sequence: CASSRDKIYNEQFF.

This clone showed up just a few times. The CDR3 DNA follows: TGCAGTGCTAGGAAGGGGGAGACCCAGTACTTC. Protein product: CSARKGETQYF. The V gene is TRBV20-1, the J gene TRBJ2-5; D possibly corresponds to TRBD1 (5 bases). CDR1 and CDR2 from the germline V gene are DFQATT and SNEGSKA (reference sequence). Between the trimmed V and J ends, which lost 3 bases and 5 bases, there was a span of 7 bases. This CDR3 is 11 amino acids long.

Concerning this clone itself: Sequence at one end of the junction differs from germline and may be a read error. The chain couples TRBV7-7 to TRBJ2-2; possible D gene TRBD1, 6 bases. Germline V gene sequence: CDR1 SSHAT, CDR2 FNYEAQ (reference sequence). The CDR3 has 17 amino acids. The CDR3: CASSLNADSANTGELFF. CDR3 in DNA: TGTGCTAGCAGCTTAAACGCGGACAGCGCGAACACCGGGGAGCTGTTTTTT.